This section outlines one T cell receptor (beta chain) sequence together with its context. Its specificity is unknown. The sample belongs to a study of blood T cells in healthy people across ages. Sample-barcoded 5' priming and a J-beta primer mix drove a second PCR of roughly 6 to 12 cycles. The template-switch adaptor, which had 12 random nucleotides, put a tag on each cDNA molecule. MiXCR was run by TCRdb on the 5' RACE reads, yielding one entry per CDR3 protein. The profile shows some 690,000 distinct CDR3 sequences, about 20% of them singletons. Overall study findings and caveats: Long-lived donors carried more naive CD4+ cells and greater diversity than aged donors.

This CDR3 comprises 14 residues. Germline CDR1 SGHRS, CDR2 YFSETQ. The V and J ends lost 5 bases and 4 bases respectively, with 13 bases between them. The sequenced sample consisted of blood. The chain employs TRBV5-1 and TRBJ2-1; D not resolved. This receptor was taken from a man between 70 and 80 years old in good health. The CDR3 DNA is TGCGCCAGCAGGATGGCGGAGACGTACAATGAGCAGTTCTTC. This sequence encodes CASRMAETYNEQFF.